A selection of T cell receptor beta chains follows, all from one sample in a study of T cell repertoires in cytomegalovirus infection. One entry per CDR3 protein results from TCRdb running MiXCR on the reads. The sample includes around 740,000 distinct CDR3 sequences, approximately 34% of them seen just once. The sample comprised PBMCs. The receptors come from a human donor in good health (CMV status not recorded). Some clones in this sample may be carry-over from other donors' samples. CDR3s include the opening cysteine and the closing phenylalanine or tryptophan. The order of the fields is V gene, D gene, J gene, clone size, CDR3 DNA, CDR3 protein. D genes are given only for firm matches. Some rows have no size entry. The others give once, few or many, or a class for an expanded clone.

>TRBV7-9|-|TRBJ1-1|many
TGTGCCAGCAGCTCCGACACTAACACTGAAGCTTTCTTT
CASSSDTNTEAFF
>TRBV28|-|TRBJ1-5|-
TGTGCCAGCATCCGCCCAGGTCAGCCCCAGCATTTT
CASIRPGQPQHF
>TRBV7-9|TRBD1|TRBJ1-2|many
TGTGCCAGTAGTAGGGGACAGGGGAACTATGGCTACACCTTC
CASSRGQGNYGYTF
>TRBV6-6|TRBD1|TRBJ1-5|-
TGTGCCAGCGGGACAGGCCCTATCAATCAGCCCCAGCATTTT
CASGTGPINQPQHF
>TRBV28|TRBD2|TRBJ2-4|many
TGTGCCAGCAGTTTATCCCCACCAGCGGGGGGGATGTTAGCCAAAAACATTCAGTACTTC
CASSLSPPAGGMLAKNIQYF
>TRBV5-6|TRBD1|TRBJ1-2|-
TGTGCCAGCAGCTTGATTTCGGGACAGGGATTTTGGGATGACTATGGCTACACCTTC
CASSLISGQGFWDDYGYTF
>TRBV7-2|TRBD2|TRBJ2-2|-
TGTGCCAGCAGCTTAGTGAAAAGCGGGAGGGGCGCCGGGGAGCTGTTTTTT
CASSLVKSGRGAGELFF
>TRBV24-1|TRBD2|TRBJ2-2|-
TGTGCCACCAGTGATTTGGGGCGGGAGGGCCTCACCGGGGAGCTGTTTTTT
CATSDLGREGLTGELFF
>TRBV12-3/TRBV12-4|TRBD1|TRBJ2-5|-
TGTGCCAGCAGTCTTCAACCGGGACAGGGGGAGACCCAGTACTTC
CASSLQPGQGETQYF
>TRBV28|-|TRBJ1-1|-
TGTGCCAGCAGTCTCCCCCGGGCAGGGGTGGCTTTCTTT
CASSLPRAGVAFF
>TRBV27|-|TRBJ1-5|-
TGTGCCAGCAGTTTAGGAGGGGCGGATCAGCCCCAGCATTTT
CASSLGGADQPQHF
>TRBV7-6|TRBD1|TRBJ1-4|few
TGTGCCAGCAGCTTAGGGGCAGGGGGCCCTGAAAAACTGTTTTTT
CASSLGAGGPEKLFF
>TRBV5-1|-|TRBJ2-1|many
TGTGCCAGCAGCTTAGCCGAGGGCTCCTACAATGAGCAGTTCTTC
CASSLAEGSYNEQFF
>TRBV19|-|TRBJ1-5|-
TGTGCCAGTAAGCCGAGGACCCTTAATCAGCCCCAGCATTTT
CASKPRTLNQPQHF
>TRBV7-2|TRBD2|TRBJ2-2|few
TGTGCCAGCAGCTTAGATCCGGGACTAGCGGGAGGGCGGACCGGGGAGCTGTTTTTT
CASSLDPGLAGGRTGELFF
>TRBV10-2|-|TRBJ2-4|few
TGCGCCAGCAGAACCGGGACGGCCAAAGCCAAAAACATTCAGTACTTC
CASRTGTAKAKNIQYF
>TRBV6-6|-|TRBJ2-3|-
TGTGCAAGCACGTTCCTCAAGGGGGGGCAGGAATATACGCAGTATTTT
CASTFLKGGQEYTQYF
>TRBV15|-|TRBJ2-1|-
TGTGCCACCAGCAGAGAGAACACCTTATCCTACAATGAGCAGTTCTTC
CATSRENTLSYNEQFF
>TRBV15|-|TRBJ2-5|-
TGTGCCACCAGCAGACGAAGAAGCTCAGAGACCCAGTACTTC
CATSRRRSSETQYF
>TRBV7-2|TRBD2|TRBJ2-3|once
TGTGCCAGCAGCTTAGTTTTGGGGGCTAGCGGGGACACAGATAAGCAGTATTTT
CASSLVLGASGDTDKQYF
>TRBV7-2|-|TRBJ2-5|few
TGTGCCAGCAGCTCCCGACAGAGCTTCGGGGAGACCCAGTACTTC
CASSSRQSFGETQYF
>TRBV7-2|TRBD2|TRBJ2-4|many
TGTGCCAGCAGCCAGACGGCCGGGGGGATAAACATTCAGTACTTC
CASSQTAGGINIQYF
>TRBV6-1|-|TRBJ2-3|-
TGTGCCAGCAGTGAAGCGGAAGTCGGAGTGGATACGCAGTATTTT
CASSEAEVGVDTQYF
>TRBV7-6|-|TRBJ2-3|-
TGTGCCAGCAGCGGCCGGGACAGCACAGATACGCAGTATTTT
CASSGRDSTDTQYF
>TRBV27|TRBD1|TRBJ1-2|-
TGTGCCAGCAGTTTATCCCCGACAGGGGTTGGCTACACCTTC
CASSLSPTGVGYTF
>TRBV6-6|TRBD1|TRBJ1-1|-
TGTGCCAGCACAGGACAGGGTCATAACACTGAAGCTTTCTTT
CASTGQGHNTEAFF
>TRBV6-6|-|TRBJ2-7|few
TGTGCCAGCAGTTACTCGATGGGGGACACCCTGGCCGGGCAGTACTTC
CASSYSMGDTLAGQYF
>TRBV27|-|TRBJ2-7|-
TGTGCCAGCAGTCCAATACCTCTAGCGCCCACCTACGAGCAGTACTTC
CASSPIPLAPTYEQYF
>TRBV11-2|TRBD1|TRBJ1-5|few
TGTGCCAGCAGCTTAGCGGGACAGTTTAGCAATCAGCCCCAGCATTTT
CASSLAGQFSNQPQHF
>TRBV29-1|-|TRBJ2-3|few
TGCAGCGTTGGGCCCCCGGCTGGTTTCGATACGCAGTATTTT
CSVGPPAGFDTQYF
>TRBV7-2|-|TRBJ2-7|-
TGTGCCAGCAGCTTTTTGGTCGTTGGAACCTACGAGCCGTACTTC
CASSFLVVGTYEPYF
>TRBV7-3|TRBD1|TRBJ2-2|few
TGTGCCAGCAGATTCACCGGGACAGGGGTCCCCCCCGGGGAGCTGTTTTTT
CASRFTGTGVPPGELFF
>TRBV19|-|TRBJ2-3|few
TGTGCCAGTAGCTCCCGCCAACTCGGGGACCCAGATACGCAGTATTTT
CASSSRQLGDPDTQYF
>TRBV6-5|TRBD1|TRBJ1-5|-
TGTGCCAGCAGTTCCGACAGGGGCCCCAGCAATCAGCCCCAGCATTTT
CASSSDRGPSNQPQHF
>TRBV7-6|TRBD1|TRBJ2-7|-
TGTGCCAGCAGCTCGACAGGGGTCCACGAGCAGTACTTC
CASSSTGVHEQYF
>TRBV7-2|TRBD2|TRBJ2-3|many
TGTGCCAGCAGCTTAGGGACTAGGAAAGATACGCAGTATTTT
CASSLGTRKDTQYF
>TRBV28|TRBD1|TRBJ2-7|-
TGTGCCAGCACCCCACCGGGACAGGGGATCCAAAATTCAGCCTACGAGCAGTACTTC
CASTPPGQGIQNSAYEQYF
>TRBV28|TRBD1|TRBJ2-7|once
TGTGCCAGCAGTTTATCCTCCCGGGACAGGCAAACCTACGAGCAGTACTTC
CASSLSSRDRQTYEQYF
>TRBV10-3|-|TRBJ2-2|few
TGTGCCATCAGTAACGGGGAGCTGTTTTTT
CAISNGELFF
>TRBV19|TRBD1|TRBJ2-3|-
TGTGCCAGTAGACCAAGACAGGGTGGTGGCACAGATACGCAGTATTTT
CASRPRQGGGTDTQYF
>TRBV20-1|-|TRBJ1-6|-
TGCAGTGCTAGGGTTGGAGGGGGTATGAATTCACCCCTCCACTTT
CSARVGGGMNSPLHF
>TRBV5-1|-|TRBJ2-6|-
TGCGCCAGCAGCTCGTTCTCTGGGGCCAACGTCCTGACTTTC
CASSSFSGANVLTF
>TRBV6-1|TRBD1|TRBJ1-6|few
TGTGCCAGCAGCGGGACAGGGGGCCTCTATAATTCACCCCTCCACTTT
CASSGTGGLYNSPLHF
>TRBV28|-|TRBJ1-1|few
TGTGCCAGCAGTTTGACGGGACTCGGAAACACTGAAGCTTTCTTT
CASSLTGLGNTEAFF
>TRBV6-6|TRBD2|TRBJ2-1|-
TGTGCGGTCAGCGGGGCCCTGACTAGCTCCTACAATGAGCAGTTCTTC
CAVSGALTSSYNEQFF
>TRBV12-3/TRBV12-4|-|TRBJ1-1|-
TGTGCCAGCAGTTTATGGGGACACAACACTGAAGCTTTCTTT
CASSLWGHNTEAFF
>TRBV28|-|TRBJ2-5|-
TGTGCCAGCAGTCAGGGGACAAGGAAGACCCAGTACTTC
CASSQGTRKTQYF
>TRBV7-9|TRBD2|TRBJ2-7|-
TGTGCCAGCAGTTACACCGGGACTAGCGGGAGATCGGGGGAGCAGTACTTC
CASSYTGTSGRSGEQYF
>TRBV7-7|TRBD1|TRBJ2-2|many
TGTGCTAGCAGCTTAAGGGACAGCTACTCCTCGAACACCGGGGAGCTGTTTTTT
CASSLRDSYSSNTGELFF